The source of this T cell receptor beta chain is a study of Graves' ophthalmopathy and Graves' hyperthyroidism (dated by TCRdb to the late 2010s). About the study as a whole: Peripheral blood was collected at initial diagnosis, prior to any treatment. The study used signatures of the TCR beta repertoire to tell Graves' ophthalmopathy apart from Graves' hyperthyroidism and to predict which patients would progress to ophthalmopathy. In total, over 130 blood samples were TCR-sequenced: approximately 42 ophthalmopathy, approximately 80 hyperthyroidism and some 17 hyperthyroidism-to-ophthalmopathy patients. To explore V-J signatures distinguishing ophthalmopathy from hyperthyroidism, a discovery set of 100 patients (about 43 ophthalmopathy, 55 to 60 stable hyperthyroidism) was enrolled. For independent validation, a separate cohort was made up of 18 hyperthyroidism patients plus 17 patients who later progressed from hyperthyroidism to ophthalmopathy. In five to seven hyperthyroidism patients, T-cell repertoires of thyroid tissue and blood were compared. Once sampling was done, hyperthyroidism patients were given methimazole at a starting dose of 30 mg daily, while ophthalmopathy patients were given high-dose intravenous methylprednisolone. Beyond this particular receptor, the publication reports: In cross-validation, the 13-signature model distinguished ophthalmopathy from stable hyperthyroidism with about 90% sensitivity and around 84% specificity, while in the test set the corresponding values were roughly 80% and 75%. In validation, the model predicted ophthalmopathy progression with nearly 71% sensitivity and roughly 72% specificity; some twelve predicted patients were CT-confirmed with GO in a median of approximately 6.5 months. Most expanded thyroid clonotypes with a frequency above 0.001 also appeared in blood, which suggests that blood repertoires may reflect the immune response in the thyroid. Sample size was not statistically predetermined, and group allocation was not concealed from the investigators.

About this clonotype itself: The target of this receptor is not known. Base qualities are not provided; no much larger clone lies one nucleotide away.

A patient counted as having stable hyperthyroidism if there was no progression to ophthalmopathy within 18 months of follow-up. Hyperthyroidism patients were newly diagnosed, were aged 18 to 65 years, and had a disease duration under 2 months. Patients with other autoimmune diseases, uncontrolled infections, pregnancy or lactation were excluded. Diagnosis relied on clinical symptoms, serum thyroxine, TRAb, thyroid ultrasound and orbital computed tomography. Using Ficoll-Paque density gradient centrifugation, PBMCs were isolated from 9.5 to 10 ml of fresh peripheral blood. Trizol reagent was used to extract the total RNA, and its quality was then checked on an Agilent 2100 Bioanalyzer. TCR beta CDR3 regions were amplified from RNA transcripts for repertoire sequencing. The first round was an RT-PCR using HTBI primers with the Qiagen OneStep RT-PCR kit, and this first round was followed by a second-round multiplex PCR, then size selection and purification. Libraries were sequenced on an Illumina HiSeq2000 using paired-end 100 bp reads. Per the authors' processing: Reads were processed with SOAPnuke, discarding reads with adapters, uncalled bases, mean Phred below 15, or no exact constant-primer or identifier match. High-quality paired reads were merged with COPE v1.2.5. Clonotypes were defined as unique nucleotide sequences and were aligned to IMGT TRB V, D and J references using MiTCR v1.1. The analysis was limited to V-J combinations with a frequency above 0.0001, which together covered more than 98% of repertoires. A TCR clonal expansion and chaos score per V-J combination was defined as the ratio of F50 clonal expansion to chaos observed in the TCRdist matrix. Welch's t-statistics and random forest were used to reduce the features to about 12 V-J combinations, which were then used as input to a naive Bayes classifier. The Morisita-Horn index was used to measure how similar the thyroid and blood repertoires were. The public reads were reprocessed in TCRdb via fastp at Q25 and MiXCR, keeping in-frame beta chains. CDR3 protein sequences are deduplicated, and each keeps its most common genes and DNA. The V and J calls follow TCRdb's processing rather than the paper's. The sample includes about 390,000 distinct CDR3 sequences, with about 15% observed a single time. The ten largest clones add up to roughly 2.6% of the sample.

Per the germline V gene (reference sequence), GTSNPN is the CDR1 and SVGIG is the CDR2. From cysteine to phenylalanine, the CDR3 is 11 amino acids long. The kept DNA is CDR3 alone, 33 bases in frame from the first base. The source of this sequence is an adult woman with stable Graves' hyperthyroidism. Sequencing was carried out using peripheral blood. The chain couples TRBV30 to TRBJ1-2; the D region possibly corresponds to TRBD1 (5 bases align). The CDR3 region: CVRAGDYGYTF. The sequence in DNA is TGTGTCAGGGCCGGGGACTATGGCTACACCTTC.